This entry is about one T cell receptor beta chain. The data are from a study of cytomegalovirus exposure and HLA in healthy donors. The CDR3 totals 15 residues. The ends lost 3 bases at V and 2 bases at J; junction bases unmatched: 4. Germline loops: CDR1 SGHTA, CDR2 FQGTGA. 60 Vbeta and 13 Jbeta primers were used in PCR. The protocol was immunoSEQ multiplex PCR, while the TCRdb copy is restricted to in-frame clones and leaves out a portion. Of roughly 55,000 clones listed, 77% were seen once; the top ten hold approximately 2.3%. The chain joins TRBV7-3 to TRBJ2-5; 9 nucleotides match TRBD2. The sequencing input was PBMCs. This clonotype originated in a female donor in good health and CMV-seronegative. CDR3 sequence: CASSLIAGVQETQYF. For the CDR3, the DNA is TGTGCCAGCAGCTTGATAGCGGGAGTTCAAGAGACCCAGTACTTC.